This TCR beta chain was profiled in a study of blood T cell repertoires in COVID-19. Study in general: The origin of the acute and convalescent COVID-19 samples was the United States, Italy and Spain. PBMCs, B-cell-depleted T cells, or T cells were the source of the cDNA or gDNA that made up the material.

The CDR3 runs to 15 residues. V lost 1 base and J lost 5, with 14 bases in between. The germline gives CDR1 LGHNA, CDR2 YNFKEQ. Study processing details: Reference gene primer amplification yielded estimated nucleated cell counts. The assay was immunoSEQ multiplex PCR, and TCRdb's table has in-frame clones only and misses some. From that table come the V and J calls and clone size; the DNA was used to work out D and trimming. This sample carries 200,000 or so clones, roughly 90% of them seen once, and the ten largest clones take 2.5% to 3%. The chain uses TRBV4-2 and TRBJ1-2; D perhaps matches TRBD1 (5 bases). The material sequenced was peripheral blood. The sequence was collected from a woman aged 60 to 75 with acute or convalescent COVID-19. CDR3 region: CASSQGRGDVYGYTF. The DNA for the CDR3 is TGTGCCAGCAGCCAAGGGCGGGGGGATGTATATGGCTACACCTTC.